The rows below give T cell receptor beta chains drawn from one sample of a study of neurological immune-mediated disorders. TCRdb called the 5' RACE reads again in MiXCR, with one record for every CDR3 protein. The sample contains more than 75,000 distinct CDR3 sequences, about a tenth of which appear only once. Specimen: PBMCs. The origin of the receptors is a middle-aged man in good health. CDR3s include the opening cysteine and the closing phenylalanine or tryptophan. The D gene is left open where the match is weak. Rows give clone size only sometimes, using once, few, many, or a class for an expanded clone.

d_gene	v_gene	len	j_gene	abundance	CDR3aa	CDR3nt
TRBD2	TRBV7-3	17	TRBJ2-5	many	CASSLGLAGGPGETQYF	TGTGCCAGCAGTCTGGGACTAGCGGGGGGGCCGGGAGAGACCCAGTACTTC
-	TRBV7-9	16	TRBJ2-1	many	CASSFDKPRLGGIQFF	TGTGCCAGCAGCTTTGACAAGCCCCGACTCGGGGGTATACAGTTCTTC
-	TRBV20-1	12	TRBJ1-1	many	CSASLGKTEAFF	TGCAGTGCGAGTCTGGGGAAAACTGAAGCTTTCTTT
-	TRBV5-1	14	TRBJ1-1	many	CASSLQGAYTEAFF	TGCGCCAGCAGCTTGCAGGGAGCTTACACTGAAGCTTTCTTT
-	TRBV29-1	14	TRBJ2-1	-	CSVVVPPGYNEQFF	TGCAGCGTCGTAGTCCCCCCGGGGTACAATGAGCAGTTCTTC
TRBD1	TRBV5-1	14	TRBJ2-7	many	CASSLAGQGYEQYF	TGCGCCAGCAGCTTGGCGGGACAGGGTTACGAGCAGTACTTC
-	TRBV11-3	14	TRBJ1-1	few	CASSFQGDNTEAFF	TGTGCCAGCAGCTTCCAGGGTGATAACACTGAAGCTTTCTTT
TRBD1	TRBV6-5	14	TRBJ1-1	many	CASSPTGVNTEAFF	TGTGCCAGCAGTCCGACAGGGGTGAACACTGAAGCTTTCTTT
-	TRBV4-1	18	TRBJ2-7	many	CASSQERGFFDTIHEQYF	TGCGCCAGCAGCCAAGAGAGAGGGTTTTTCGACACAATCCACGAGCAGTACTTC
-	TRBV5-1	12	TRBJ1-1	many	CASCDGNTEAFF	TGCGCCAGCTGTGATGGGAACACTGAAGCTTTCTTT
-	TRBV12-3/TRBV12-4	15	TRBJ1-2	many	CATAVVIGAPDGYTF	TGTGCCACCGCTGTCGTGATAGGGGCGCCCGATGGCTACACCTTC
-	TRBV5-1	14	TRBJ1-1	many	CASSLADENTEAFF	TGCGCCAGCAGCTTGGCCGACGAGAACACTGAAGCTTTCTTT
-	TRBV20-1	16	TRBJ2-1	many	CSASVSGAALYNEQFF	TGCAGTGCTAGTGTCTCGGGGGCGGCCCTCTACAATGAGCAGTTCTTC
-	TRBV6-5	13	TRBJ2-2	many	CASKFRGAGELFF	TGTGCCAGCAAGTTTCGGGGGGCAGGGGAGCTGTTTTTT
-	TRBV6-6	15	TRBJ1-5	many	CASSYVTGTNQPQHF	TGTGCCAGCAGTTATGTAACAGGTACTAATCAGCCCCAGCATTTT
TRBD2	TRBV11-2	15	TRBJ2-7	-	CASSGEAGGFYEQYF	TGTGCCAGCAGTGGAGAGGCGGGGGGCTTCTACGAGCAGTACTTC
-	TRBV15	13	TRBJ1-1	many	CATSREVNTEAFF	TGTGCCACCAGCAGAGAGGTGAACACTGAAGCTTTCTTT
TRBD1	TRBV6-5	16	TRBJ2-7	many	CASRGNRGPSPYEQYF	TGTGCCAGCAGGGGGAACAGGGGGCCCTCCCCCTACGAGCAGTACTTC
TRBD2	TRBV28	13	TRBJ2-1	many	CASEAGGPYEQFF	TGTGCCAGCGAAGCGGGAGGGCCATATGAGCAGTTCTTC
-	TRBV14	15	TRBJ1-1	many	CASSQDWDGNTEAFF	TGTGCCAGCAGCCAAGATTGGGACGGAAACACTGAAGCTTTCTTT
TRBD1	TRBV29-1	16	TRBJ2-2	many	CSVRTGSRIWNGELFF	TGCAGCGTTCGGACAGGGTCCCGTATTTGGAACGGGGAGCTGTTTTTT
TRBD1	TRBV18	12	TRBJ2-7	many	CASSPGTAGQYF	TGTGCCAGCTCACCAGGGACAGCCGGGCAGTACTTC
-	TRBV6-1	16	TRBJ2-3	many	CASSEGDYRVPDTQYF	TGTGCCAGCAGTGAAGGAGATTACCGGGTTCCAGATACGCAGTATTTT
-	TRBV7-9	14	TRBJ2-3	many	CASRRSQGSDTQYF	TGTGCCAGCAGACGCTCTCAGGGGTCCGATACGCAGTATTTT
-	TRBV29-1	14	TRBJ2-5	many	CSVRPRLLQETQYF	TGCAGCGTTAGGCCAAGACTCCTCCAAGAGACCCAGTACTTC
-	TRBV3-1	15	TRBJ1-1	many	CASSQVPGENTEAFF	TGTGCCAGCAGCCAAGTCCCTGGGGAGAACACTGAAGCTTTCTTT
-	TRBV10-3	17	TRBJ1-5	many	CAISEKRLLHSNQPQHF	TGTGCCATCAGTGAGAAGAGGCTCCTTCATAGCAATCAGCCCCAGCATTTT
-	TRBV11-2	16	TRBJ2-5	few	CASSLGHTGSQETQYF	TGTGCCAGCAGCTTAGGCCATACAGGGAGCCAAGAGACCCAGTACTTC
TRBD2	TRBV6-6	14	TRBJ2-1	many	CASSPAGGRGEQFF	TGTGCCAGCAGTCCAGCGGGGGGGCGTGGGGAGCAGTTCTTC
-	TRBV29-1	12	TRBJ1-2	many	CSVENRNYGYTF	TGCAGCGTTGAGAACCGAAACTATGGCTACACCTTC
TRBD1	TRBV20-1	16	TRBJ1-5	many	CSARGGRGYSNQPQHF	TGCAGTGCCAGAGGCGGCAGGGGGTATAGCAATCAGCCCCAGCATTTT
TRBD2	TRBV3-1	14	TRBJ2-3	many	CASSQGTSGNTQYF	TGTGCCAGCAGCCAAGGGACTAGCGGAAATACGCAGTATTTT
-	TRBV7-2	20	TRBJ2-1	-	CASSFYICSDTSRGYNEQFF	-
TRBD1	TRBV20-1	17	TRBJ1-5	many	CSARDSAGGVVNQPQHF	TGCAGTGCTAGAGATTCGGCAGGGGGGGTCGTGAATCAGCCCCAGCATTTT
-	TRBV5-1	16	TRBJ2-2	many	CASSSPRYVGTGELFF	TGCGCCAGCAGCTCCCCCCGGTATGTGGGCACCGGGGAGCTGTTTTTT
TRBD2	TRBV6-5	18	TRBJ2-2	many	CASSYNDLSTSGSGELFF	TGTGCCAGCAGTTATAACGACCTATCGACTAGCGGGAGTGGGGAGCTGTTTTTT
-	TRBV28	14	TRBJ2-5	many	CASRKTANQETQYF	TGTGCCAGCAGAAAGACAGCGAACCAAGAGACCCAGTACTTC
-	TRBV2	14	TRBJ1-4	many	CASSETGVDEKLFF	TGTGCCAGCAGTGAGACCGGGGTGGATGAAAAACTGTTTTTT
-	TRBV29-1	13	TRBJ1-2	few	CSVDVGGRDGYTF	TGCAGCGTTGATGTCGGGGGGCGGGATGGCTACACCTTC
-	TRBV5-1	16	TRBJ2-6	many	CASSLGRSSGANVLTF	TGCGCCAGCAGCTTGGGCAGGAGCTCTGGGGCCAACGTCCTGACTTTC
-	TRBV28	15	TRBJ1-6	-	CASRGGGLGYLPLHF	TGTGCCAGCAGAGGGGGGGGTTTAGGGTATCTACCCCTCCACTTT
-	TRBV7-2	13	TRBJ1-1	many	CASWGTGVGEAFF	TGTGCCAGCTGGGGGACTGGAGTGGGTGAAGCTTTCTTT
-	TRBV5-1	14	TRBJ1-5	many	CASSLEPSVQPQHF	TGCGCCAGCAGCTTGGAACCGTCCGTTCAGCCCCAGCATTTT
-	TRBV12-3/TRBV12-4	15	TRBJ2-7	-	CASSLRWARSYEQYF	TGTGCCAGCAGTTTAAGGTGGGCCCGCTCCTACGAGCAGTACTTC
-	TRBV28	14	TRBJ1-2	many	CASRTTGIYHGYTF	TGTGCCAGCCGGACTACGGGAATTTATCATGGCTACACCTTC
TRBD1	TRBV7-3	15	TRBJ2-3	many	CASSSPDRGADTQYF	TGTGCCAGCAGTTCACCTGACAGGGGAGCAGATACGCAGTATTTT
TRBD2	TRBV5-1	15	TRBJ2-7	many	CASSLGIAGTYEQYF	TGCGCCAGCAGCTTGGGAATAGCGGGGACCTACGAGCAGTACTTC
-	TRBV11-2	16	TRBJ1-1	-	CASRSIQGPSNTEAFF	TGTGCCAGCCGGTCTATACAGGGCCCTTCGAACACTGAAGCTTTCTTT
TRBD2	TRBV28	16	TRBJ2-7	many	CASSPTRGGAFHEQYF	TGTGCCAGCAGTCCGACCCGGGGGGGGGCGTTCCACGAGCAGTACTTC
TRBD1	TRBV5-1	17	TRBJ2-7	many	CASSFRPMDREAYEQYF	TGCGCCAGCAGCTTTCGGCCGATGGACAGGGAAGCCTACGAGCAGTACTTC
TRBD1	TRBV10-3	16	TRBJ1-3	many	CAIGRQGGSSGNTIYF	TGTGCCATCGGCAGACAGGGTGGGAGCTCTGGAAACACCATATATTTT